A single sample is the source of the 20 T cell receptor beta chains below, sequenced in a study of CXCR3-negative and CXCR3-positive naive CD8 T cells. The authors prepared UMI-labeled TRB cDNA libraries by 5' RACE. From its re-call of the 5' RACE reads, TCRdb lists each CDR3 protein once, without DNA. Its listing shows about 41,000 distinct CDR3 sequences. The sequenced material came from naive CXCR3- CD8+ T cells from blood. Subset in this sample: CD45RO-CCR7+CD27+CD95- naive CD8+ T cells lacking CXCR3 (TNR3-). The receptors come from a human donor in good health. Some clones in this sample may be carry-over from other donors' samples.

The rearrangement joins TRBV7-9 to TRBJ2-3; absent DNA, TCRdb's TRBD1 call cannot be checked. CDR3 length equals 14 residues. CDR1 and CDR2 from the germline V gene are SEHNR and FQNEAQ (reference sequence). The CDR3 loop is CASSLVQGTDTQYF. Full variable domain (outside the CDR3, taken from reference TRBV7-9 and TRBJ2-3): DTGVSQNPRHKITKRGQNVTFRCDPISEHNRLYWYRQTLGQGPEFLTYFQNEAQLEKSRLLSDRFSAERPKGSFSTLEIQRTEQGDSAMYLCASSLVQGTDTQYFGPGTRLTVL.

The chain employs TRBV20-1 and TRBJ2-7; the D gene TCRdb calls, TRBD1, cannot be checked with no DNA. Germline assignment: CDR1 DFQATT and CDR2 SNEGSKA (reference sequence). The length of the CDR3 is 14 residues. CDR3 sequence reads: CSASGGGDLDEQYF.

The rearrangement joins TRBV6-5 to TRBJ1-6; absent DNA, TCRdb's TRBD1 call cannot be checked. Germline V gene sequence: CDR1 MNHEY, CDR2 SVGAGI. The CDR3 has 16 amino acids. The CDR3 is CASSYSGTGGASPLHF.

Considering frequency, this clonotype is medium-sized. The chain combines TRBV7-9 with TRBJ1-1. CDR3 length: 15 residues. Germline lookup yields CDR1 SEHNR and CDR2 FQNEAQ (reference sequence). The CDR3 loop reads CASSPQRGLNTEAFF.

This clonotype is identified as medium-sized from frequency. The chain has TRBV29-1 and TRBJ1-4; absent DNA, TCRdb's TRBD1 call cannot be checked. Germline V gene lookup returns CDR1 SQVTM and CDR2 ANQGSEA. The CDR3 extends over 14 amino acids. The CDR3 region is CSVGGEGADVKLFF.

The CDR3 here is CASSSPGSLGYEQYF. The rearrangement links TRBV6-5 to TRBJ2-7; TCRdb's D call of TRBD2 is untestable without DNA. CDR3 length: 15 residues. Germline V CDR1 and CDR2: MNHEY, SVGAGI.

The chain links TRBV27 to TRBJ2-1; TCRdb's assignment of TRBD2 cannot be checked, as there is no DNA. Germline-derived CDR1 and CDR2 are MNHEY and SMNVEV (reference sequence). The CDR3 spans 15 residues. The CDR3 is CAISASGSSYNEQFF.

The chain employs TRBV6-1 and TRBJ2-7; no DNA is available, so the TRBD2 call from TCRdb remains unchecked. The V gene's germline CDR1 is MNHNS and CDR2 SASEGT. The CDR3 spans 15 residues. CDR3 sequence: CASSEWSGSVYEQYF.

The chain combines TRBV11-3 with TRBJ2-1; with no DNA, the TCRdb D assignment of TRBD2 cannot be verified. Germline CDR1 and CDR2: SGHNT and YENEEA. CDR3 length: 16 amino acids. The CDR3 spells CASSLKGLAKEREQFF.

The rearrangement links TRBV15 to TRBJ2-3; TCRdb picks TRBD1, but there is no DNA to check that call. CDR1 is LNHNV, CDR2 YYDKDF, per germline (reference sequence). This CDR3 spans 14 amino acids. The CDR3 sequence: CATSRTGGVDTQYF.

V gene TRBV4-1 combines with J gene TRBJ2-7. This CDR3 region has 15 residues. Germline V gene lookup returns CDR1 MGHRA and CDR2 YSYEKL. The CDR3 reads CASSQQRGSPYEQYF.

This chain uses TRBV28 with TRBJ1-4; there is no DNA to check the TCRdb D call of TRBD1. The CDR3 is 16 amino acids. Germline V lookup: CDR1 MDHEN, CDR2 SYDVKM. This CDR3 is CASSSGSQTANEKLFF.

This chain's CDR3 is CACRGATEAFF. The rearrangement uses TRBV12-3 or TRBV12-4 and TRBJ1-1; TCRdb calls TRBD1, which cannot be checked without DNA. The CDR3 sequence is 11 residues long.

The J gene is TRBJ2-7, the V gene TRBV28; with no DNA, the TCRdb D assignment of TRBD1 cannot be verified. This CDR3 is built from 14 residues. Germline loops: CDR1 MDHEN, CDR2 SYDVKM. The CDR3 spells CASSSRDRVDEQYF.

The chain is built from TRBV3-1 and TRBJ2-1; TCRdb's D gene call, TRBD2, goes unchecked for lack of DNA. Germline V gene sequence: CDR1 LGHDT, CDR2 YNNKEL (reference sequence). The CDR3 contains 14 residues. CDR3: CASSRGSLYNEQFF.

The chain has TRBV28 and TRBJ2-7; with no DNA, the TCRdb D assignment of TRBD1 cannot be verified. The CDR3 runs to 15 residues. Germline V lookup: CDR1 MDHEN, CDR2 SYDVKM. CDR3 loop: CASSPEQGVAYEQYF.

The gene calls are TRBV5-4 and TRBJ2-4; TCRdb designates TRBD1, a call that cannot be tested without DNA. The CDR3 contains 17 residues. Germline V gene data show CDR1 as SGHNT and CDR2 as YYREEE (reference sequence). The CDR3 is CASSLARGPLAKNIQYF.

The chain recombines TRBV20-1 with TRBJ2-4; TCRdb indicates TRBD1, and absent DNA this call remains unverified. CDR1 and CDR2 from the germline V gene are DFQATT and SNEGSKA (reference sequence). This CDR3 is built from 14 residues. This chain's CDR3 is CSARDRDRRDIQYF.

The V call is TRBV12-3 or TRBV12-4, the J call TRBJ2-7; there is no DNA to check the TCRdb D call of TRBD2. The CDR3 is made up of 16 amino acids. CDR3 region: CASSLAPHGHAYEQYF.

The rearrangement links TRBV4-1 to TRBJ1-2; lacking DNA, the TRBD1 call made by TCRdb goes unchecked. The CDR3 covers 16 residues. Germline assignment: CDR1 MGHRA and CDR2 YSYEKL. The CDR3 sequence: CASSKERDLRHYGYTF.